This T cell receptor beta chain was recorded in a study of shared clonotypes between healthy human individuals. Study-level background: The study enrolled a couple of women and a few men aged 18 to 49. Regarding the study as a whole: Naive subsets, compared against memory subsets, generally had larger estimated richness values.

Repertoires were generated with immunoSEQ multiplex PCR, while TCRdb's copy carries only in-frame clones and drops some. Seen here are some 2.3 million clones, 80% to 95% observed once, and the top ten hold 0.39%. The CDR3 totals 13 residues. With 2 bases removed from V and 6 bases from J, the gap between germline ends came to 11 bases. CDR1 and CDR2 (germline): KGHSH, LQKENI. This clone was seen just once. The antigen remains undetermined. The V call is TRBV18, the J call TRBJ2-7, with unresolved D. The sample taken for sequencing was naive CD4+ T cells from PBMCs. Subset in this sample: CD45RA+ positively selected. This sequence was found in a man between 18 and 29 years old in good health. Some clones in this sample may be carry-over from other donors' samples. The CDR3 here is CASSPNLHREQYF. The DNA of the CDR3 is TGTGCCAGCTCACCAAATCTCCATCGCGAGCAGTACTTC.